This TCR beta chain was obtained from a study of cytomegalovirus exposure and HLA in healthy donors. The primer mix had 60 Vbeta and 13 Jbeta primers. This table comes from immunoSEQ multiplex PCR, and its TCRdb copy is limited to in-frame clones, with some not included. The sample carries about 280,000 clones, approximately 90% recorded once. Study-level results: Earlier findings revealed that most TCR beta V segments proved productive either about 87% or about 30% of the time.

A word on this clone: What it recognizes is unknown. The same CDR3 also results from other DNA sequences found in this sample.

The CDR3 consists of 13 residues. Trimming took off 0 bases at V and 3 bases at J, with 9 bases between the two ends. Germline CDR1 GTSNPN, CDR2 SVGIG (reference sequence). The V and J genes are TRBV30 and TRBJ2-7; the D is unclear. The clonotype comes from a woman under 30 in good health and CMV-seronegative. The specimen was PBMCs. As DNA, the CDR3 is TGTGCCTGGAGTGTACTAACCGGCTACGAGCAGTACTTC. It translates to CAWSVLTGYEQYF. Looking up the rest from reference TRBV30 and TRBJ2-7 gives the full variable domain: SQTIHQWPATLVQPVGSPLSLECTVEGTSNPNLYWYRQAAGRGLQLLFYSVGIGQISSEVPQNLSASRPQDRQFILSSKKLLLSDSGFYLCAWSVLTGYEQYFGPGTRLTVT.